The 9 T cell receptor beta chains below come from one sample, sequenced in a study of CXCR3-negative and CXCR3-positive naive CD8 T cells. General study findings and limits: Relative to CXCR3-negative naive cells, CXCR3-positive naive cells had more hydrophobic TRB CDR3s.

These receptors' targets are unknown. Researchers prepared the TRB cDNA libraries using 5' RACE with UMI labels. TCRdb re-called the 5' RACE reads and catalogs CDR3 proteins one per entry, DNA excluded. This sample contains more than 75,000 distinct CDR3 sequences. Input material: naive CXCR3+ CD8+ T cells from blood. The subset: CD45RO-CCR7+CD27+CD95- naive CD8+ T cells expressing CXCR3 (TNR3+). Receptors were obtained from a human donor in good health. Some clones in this sample may be carry-over from other donors' samples.

The gene calls are TRBV20-1 and TRBJ2-7; TCRdb indicates TRBD2, and absent DNA this call remains unverified. The germline V gene has CDR1 DFQATT and CDR2 SNEGSKA (reference sequence). The CDR3 spans 16 residues. The CDR3: CSARDLTSGPSYEQYF.

The V call is TRBV12-3 or TRBV12-4, the J call TRBJ2-1; TCRdb lists TRBD1, though no DNA is available to test this call. The CDR3 is made up of 14 amino acids. The CDR3 loop is CASSPWGIYNEQFF.

V is TRBV4-1 and J is TRBJ2-3. CDR1 is MGHRA and CDR2 is YSYEKL in the germline V gene. This CDR3 spans 15 amino acids. The CDR3 protein is CASSQVLGETDTQYF.

The chain uses TRBV7-9 and TRBJ2-7; as DNA is missing, the TRBD1 call by TCRdb cannot be tested. The CDR3 has 16 amino acids. Germline loops: CDR1 SEHNR, CDR2 FQNEAQ (reference sequence). CDR3: CASSGEFDRGTYEQYF.

The chain recombines TRBV29-1 with TRBJ2-7. The CDR3 loop spans 12 amino acids. Germline lookup yields CDR1 SQVTM and CDR2 ANQGSEA. CDR3 loop: CSVVRSSYEQYF.

The chain links TRBV12-3 or TRBV12-4 to TRBJ2-2; TCRdb proposes TRBD1, but this gene call is untestable without DNA. This CDR3 spans 15 amino acids. CDR3 loop: CASSFPGQGAGELFF.

The rearrangement joins TRBV5-1 to TRBJ2-7; lacking DNA, the TRBD1 call made by TCRdb goes unchecked. CDR1 and CDR2 from the germline V gene are SGHRS and YFSETQ. CDR3 length equals 15 residues. The CDR3: CASSPGTDESYEQYF.

V and J are TRBV7-8 and TRBJ2-7. The CDR3 has 13 amino acids. Germline loops: CDR1 SGHVS, CDR2 FQNEAQ. The CDR3: CASSLSYAYEQYF. Full variable domain (missing parts from reference TRBV7-8 and TRBJ2-7): GAGVSQSPRYKVAKRGQDVALRCDPISGHVSLFWYQQALGQGPEFLTYFQNEAQLDKSGLPSDRFFAERPEGSVSTLKIQRTQQEDSAVYLCASSLSYAYEQYFGPGTRLTVT.

The genes are TRBV7-8 and TRBJ2-2. Germline V lookup: CDR1 SGHVS, CDR2 FQNEAQ. The CDR3 contains 12 residues. CDR3 region: CASSAVGGELFF.